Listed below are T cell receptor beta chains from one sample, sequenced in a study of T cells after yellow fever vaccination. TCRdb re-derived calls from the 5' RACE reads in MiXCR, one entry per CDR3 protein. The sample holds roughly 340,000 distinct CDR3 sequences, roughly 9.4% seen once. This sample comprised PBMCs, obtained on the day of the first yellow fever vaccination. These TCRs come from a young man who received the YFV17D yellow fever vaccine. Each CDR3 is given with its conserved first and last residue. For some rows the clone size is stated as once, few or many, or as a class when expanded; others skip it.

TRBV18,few,CASSPGTDPKDTQYF
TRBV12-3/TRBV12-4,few,CASSQGHENTGELFF
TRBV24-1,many,CATSDFYYGYTF
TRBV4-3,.,CASSQGRTGDAKQFF
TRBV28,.,CAWARLAGGKNEQFF
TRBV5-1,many,CASSLRGQGGETQYF
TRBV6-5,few,CASRQSRNEQFF
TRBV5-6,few,CASRLGGYGTDTQYF
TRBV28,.,CASSPSGYRLSTDTQYF
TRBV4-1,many,CASSQDAVGDSGELFF
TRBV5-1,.,CASSLDTGTGSEKLFF
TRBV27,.,CASRTGWEDTQYF
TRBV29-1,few,CSVEADYGNEQFF
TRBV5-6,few,CASSLSVWAGDYEQYF
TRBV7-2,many,CASSPRQGGGYTF
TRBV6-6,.,CASSYSGWNEQYF
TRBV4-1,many,CASSQNVQGGLPSVNSPLHF
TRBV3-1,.,CASSPTSGYRNEQFF
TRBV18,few,CASSQQLTDSGNTIYF
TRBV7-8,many,CASSLRGRMEETQYF
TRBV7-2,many,CASSSGQRYADTQYF
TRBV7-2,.,CASRRTGEGEKLFF
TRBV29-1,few,CSVVTRGDEQFF
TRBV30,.,CAWSRVAGLAGGYTF
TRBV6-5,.,CASSYWGEDSPLHF
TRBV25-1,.,CASTRTGGNTIYF
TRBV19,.,CASSTAYRGGKLFF
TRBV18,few,CASSPPGVETQYF
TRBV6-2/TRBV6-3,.,CASSFRGVEYEQYF